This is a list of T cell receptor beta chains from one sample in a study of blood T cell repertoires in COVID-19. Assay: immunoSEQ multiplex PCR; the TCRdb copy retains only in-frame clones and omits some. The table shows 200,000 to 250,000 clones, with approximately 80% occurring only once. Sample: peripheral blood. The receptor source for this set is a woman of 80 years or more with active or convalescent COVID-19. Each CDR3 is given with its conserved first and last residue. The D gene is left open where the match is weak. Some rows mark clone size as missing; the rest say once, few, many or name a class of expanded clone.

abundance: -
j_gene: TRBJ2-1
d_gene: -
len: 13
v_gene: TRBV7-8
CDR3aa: CASSVDVYTGVFF
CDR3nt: TGTGCCAGCAGCGTGGATGTCTATACGGGGGTGTTCTTC

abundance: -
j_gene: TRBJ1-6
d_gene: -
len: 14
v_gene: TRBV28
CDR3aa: CASSLIGSNSPLHF
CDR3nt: TGTGCCAGCAGTTTAATAGGGAGTAATTCACCCCTCCACTTT

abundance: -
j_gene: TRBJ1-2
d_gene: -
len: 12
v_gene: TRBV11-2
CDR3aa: CASSPDKAGYTF
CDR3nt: TGTGCCAGCAGCCCCGACAAAGCTGGCTACACCTTC

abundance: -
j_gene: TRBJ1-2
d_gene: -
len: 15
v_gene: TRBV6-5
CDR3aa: CASSQSPGQAYGYTF
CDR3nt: TGTGCCAGCAGTCAAAGCCCGGGACAAGCCTATGGCTACACCTTC

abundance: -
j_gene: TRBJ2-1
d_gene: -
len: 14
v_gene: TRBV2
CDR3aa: CASSEDSAYNEQFF
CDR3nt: TGTGCCAGCAGTGAAGATAGTGCCTACAATGAGCAGTTCTTC

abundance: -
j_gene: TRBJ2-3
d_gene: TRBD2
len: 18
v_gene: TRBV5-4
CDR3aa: CASSLGTSGLQGKNTQYF
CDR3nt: TGTGCCAGCAGCTTGGGGACTAGCGGGCTACAGGGTAAAAATACGCAGTATTTT

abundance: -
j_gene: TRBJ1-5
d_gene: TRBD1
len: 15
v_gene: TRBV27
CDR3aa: CASSPGTGFNQPQHF
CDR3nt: TGTGCCAGCAGTCCAGGGACAGGGTTCAATCAGCCCCAGCATTTT

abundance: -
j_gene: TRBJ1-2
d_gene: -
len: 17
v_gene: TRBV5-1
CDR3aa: CASSWGAGGGRGYGYTF
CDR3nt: TGCGCCAGCAGCTGGGGGGCTGGGGGGGGGCGAGGCTATGGCTACACCTTC

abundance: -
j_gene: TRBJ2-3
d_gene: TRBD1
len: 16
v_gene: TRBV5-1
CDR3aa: CASNHGQGAGTDTQYF
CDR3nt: TGCGCCAGCAACCACGGACAGGGGGCCGGCACAGATACGCAGTATTTT

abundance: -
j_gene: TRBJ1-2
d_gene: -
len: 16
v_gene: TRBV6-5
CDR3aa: CASSYYRKELDYGYTF
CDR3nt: TGTGCCAGCAGTTATTACAGGAAGGAACTTGACTATGGCTACACCTTC

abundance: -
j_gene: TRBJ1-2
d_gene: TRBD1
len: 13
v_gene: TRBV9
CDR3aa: CASSVAGQVGYTF
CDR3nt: TGTGCCAGCAGCGTAGCCGGACAGGTGGGCTACACCTTC

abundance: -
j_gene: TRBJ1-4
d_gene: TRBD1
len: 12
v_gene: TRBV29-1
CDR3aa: CSAGTGGGKLFF
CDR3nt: TGCAGCGCCGGGACAGGGGGCGGAAAACTGTTTTTT

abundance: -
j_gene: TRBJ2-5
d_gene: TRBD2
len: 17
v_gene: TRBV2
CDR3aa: CASQILAGGDPTETQYF
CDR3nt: TGTGCCAGCCAAATCCTAGCGGGGGGCGACCCTACGGAGACCCAGTACTTC

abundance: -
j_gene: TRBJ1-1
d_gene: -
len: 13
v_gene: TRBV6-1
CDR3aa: CASSEGRNTEAFF
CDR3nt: TGTGCCAGCAGTGAAGGCAGGAACACTGAAGCTTTCTTT

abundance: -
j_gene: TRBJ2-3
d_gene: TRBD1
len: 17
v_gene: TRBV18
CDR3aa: CASSPILGTGGSDTQYF
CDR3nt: TGTGCCAGCTCACCCATCCTCGGGACAGGAGGATCAGATACGCAGTATTTT

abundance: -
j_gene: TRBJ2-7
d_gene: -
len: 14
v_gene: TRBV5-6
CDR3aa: CASSSVRGSHEQYF
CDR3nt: TGTGCCAGCAGCTCCGTCCGAGGGTCCCACGAGCAGTACTTC

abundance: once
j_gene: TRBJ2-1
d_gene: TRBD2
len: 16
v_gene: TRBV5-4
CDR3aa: CASSLEGLAGLNEQFF
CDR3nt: TGTGCCAGCAGCTTGGAAGGACTAGCGGGTTTAAATGAGCAGTTCTTC

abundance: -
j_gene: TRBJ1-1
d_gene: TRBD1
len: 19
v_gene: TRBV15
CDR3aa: CATSRGWTGTGFSRAEAFF
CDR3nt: TGTGCCACCAGCAGAGGCTGGACCGGGACAGGGTTCTCTCGTGCTGAAGCTTTCTTT

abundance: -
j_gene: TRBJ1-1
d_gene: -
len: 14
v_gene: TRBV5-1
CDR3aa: CASSSQGFGTEAFF
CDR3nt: TGCGCCAGCAGCTCTCAGGGGTTTGGCACTGAAGCTTTCTTT

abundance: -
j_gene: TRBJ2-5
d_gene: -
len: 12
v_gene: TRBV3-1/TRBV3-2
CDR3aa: CASSQDKETQYF
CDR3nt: TGTGCCAGCAGCCAAGATAAAGAGACCCAGTACTTC

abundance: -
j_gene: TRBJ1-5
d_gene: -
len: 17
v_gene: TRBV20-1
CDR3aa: CSASRAGDSWSNQPQHF
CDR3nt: TGCAGTGCTAGTCGGGCAGGGGATTCCTGGAGCAATCAGCCCCAGCATTTT

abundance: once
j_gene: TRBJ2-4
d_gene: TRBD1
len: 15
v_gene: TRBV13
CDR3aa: CASSTTGEAKNIQYF
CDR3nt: TGTGCCAGCAGCACGACAGGGGAGGCCAAAAACATTCAGTACTTC

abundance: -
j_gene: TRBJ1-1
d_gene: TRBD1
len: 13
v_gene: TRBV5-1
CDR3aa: CASSLGQGAGAFF
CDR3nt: TGCGCCAGCAGCTTGGGACAGGGGGCAGGAGCTTTCTTT

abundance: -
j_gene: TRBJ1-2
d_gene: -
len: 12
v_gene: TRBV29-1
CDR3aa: CSARRGGYGYTF
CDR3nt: TGCAGCGCACGGCGAGGGGGTTATGGCTACACCTTC

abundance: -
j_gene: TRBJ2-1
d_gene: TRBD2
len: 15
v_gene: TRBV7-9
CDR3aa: CASSEQLAGGHEQFF
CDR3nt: TGTGCCAGCAGCGAACAACTAGCGGGAGGCCATGAGCAGTTCTTC

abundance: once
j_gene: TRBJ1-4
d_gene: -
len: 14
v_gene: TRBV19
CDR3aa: CASSIARGNEKLFF
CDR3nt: TGTGCCAGTAGTATCGCCAGAGGAAATGAAAAACTGTTTTTT

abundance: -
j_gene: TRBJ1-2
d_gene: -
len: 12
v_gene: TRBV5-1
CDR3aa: CASSPTNYGYTF
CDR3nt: TGCGCCAGCAGCCCCACAAACTATGGCTACACCTTC

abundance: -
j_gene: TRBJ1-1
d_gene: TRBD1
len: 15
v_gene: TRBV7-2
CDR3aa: CASSGMDRGTTEAFF
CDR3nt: TGTGCCAGCAGCGGAATGGACAGGGGAACCACTGAAGCTTTCTTT

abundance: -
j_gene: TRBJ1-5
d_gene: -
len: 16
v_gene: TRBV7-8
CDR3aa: CASSLEGGNSNQPQHF
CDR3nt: TGTGCCAGCAGCTTAGAAGGCGGGAATAGCAATCAGCCCCAGCATTTT

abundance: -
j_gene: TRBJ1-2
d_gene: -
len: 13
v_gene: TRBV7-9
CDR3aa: CASSLVSTYGYTF
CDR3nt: TGTGCCAGCAGCTTGGTCAGTACCTATGGCTACACCTTC

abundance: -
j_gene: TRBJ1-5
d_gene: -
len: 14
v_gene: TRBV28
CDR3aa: CASSDTGRGQPQHF
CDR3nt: TGTGCCAGCAGCGATACCGGGAGGGGTCAGCCCCAGCATTTT

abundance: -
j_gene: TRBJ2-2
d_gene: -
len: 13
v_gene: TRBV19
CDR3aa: CASSKQGIGELFF
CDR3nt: TGTGCCAGTAGTAAACAGGGAATCGGGGAGCTGTTTTTT

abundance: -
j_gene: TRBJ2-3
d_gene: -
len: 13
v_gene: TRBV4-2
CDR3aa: CASSQERRDTQYF
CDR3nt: TGTGCCAGCAGCCAAGAGCGGCGGGATACGCAGTATTTT

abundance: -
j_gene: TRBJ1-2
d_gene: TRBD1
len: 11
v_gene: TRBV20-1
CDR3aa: CSATGVYGYTF
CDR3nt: TGCAGTGCCACAGGGGTCTATGGCTACACCTTC

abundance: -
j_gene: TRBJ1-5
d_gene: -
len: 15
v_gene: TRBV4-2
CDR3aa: CASSQVAGEGQPQHF
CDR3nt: TGTGCCAGCAGCCAAGTGGCGGGGGAGGGTCAGCCCCAGCATTTT

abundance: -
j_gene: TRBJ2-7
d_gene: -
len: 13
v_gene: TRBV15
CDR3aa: CATSRDISYEQYF
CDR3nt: TGTGCCACATCCCGGGACATCTCCTACGAGCAGTACTTC

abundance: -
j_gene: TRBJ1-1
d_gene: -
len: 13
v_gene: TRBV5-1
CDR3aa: CASSFLTETEAFF
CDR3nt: TGCGCCAGCAGCTTCCTGACAGAAACTGAAGCTTTCTTT

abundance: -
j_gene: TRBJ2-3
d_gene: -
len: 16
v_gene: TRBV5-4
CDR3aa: CASNSGGTTSLDTQYF
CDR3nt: TGTGCCAGCAACTCTGGGGGGACGACTAGTTTAGATACGCAGTATTTT

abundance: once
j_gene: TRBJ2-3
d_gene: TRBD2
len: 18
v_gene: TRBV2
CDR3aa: CASRPGTSGRWGTDTQYF
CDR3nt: TGTGCCAGCAGACCCGGGACTAGCGGGAGGTGGGGCACAGATACGCAGTATTTT

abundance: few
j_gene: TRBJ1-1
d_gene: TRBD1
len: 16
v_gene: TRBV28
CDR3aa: CASSSGTGLMNTEAFF
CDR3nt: TGTGCCAGCAGTTCCGGGACAGGGCTCATGAACACTGAAGCTTTCTTT

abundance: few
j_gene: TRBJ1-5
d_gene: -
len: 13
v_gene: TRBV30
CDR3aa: CAWSAGSNQPQHF
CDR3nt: TGTGCCTGGAGTGCAGGGAGCAATCAGCCCCAGCATTTT

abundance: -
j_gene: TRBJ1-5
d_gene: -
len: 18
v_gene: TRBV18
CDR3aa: CASSPSGGWSGSNQPQHF
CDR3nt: TGTGCCAGCTCACCGTCCGGCGGTTGGTCCGGGAGCAATCAGCCCCAGCATTTT

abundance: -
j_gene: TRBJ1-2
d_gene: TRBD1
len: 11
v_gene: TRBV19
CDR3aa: CATGQGGGYTF
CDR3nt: TGTGCCACAGGACAGGGAGGTGGCTACACCTTC

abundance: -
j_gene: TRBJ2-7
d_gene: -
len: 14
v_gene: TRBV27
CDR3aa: CASSRGTAFYEQYF
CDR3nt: TGTGCCAGCAGCCGCGGGACAGCATTCTACGAGCAGTACTTC

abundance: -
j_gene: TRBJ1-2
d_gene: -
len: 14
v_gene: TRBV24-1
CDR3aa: CATSDKGRAHGYTF
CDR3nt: TGTGCCACCAGTGATAAGGGCAGGGCTCATGGCTACACCTTC

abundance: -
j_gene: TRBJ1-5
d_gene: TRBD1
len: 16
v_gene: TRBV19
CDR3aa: CASSSKPRQGNQPQHF
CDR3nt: TGTGCCAGTAGTTCTAAACCCCGACAGGGTAACCAGCCCCAGCATTTT

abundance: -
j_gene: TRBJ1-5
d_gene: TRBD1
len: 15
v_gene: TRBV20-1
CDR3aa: CSASPGTGFSQPQHF
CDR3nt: TGCAGTGCTAGTCCCGGGACAGGGTTTTCCCAGCCCCAGCATTTT

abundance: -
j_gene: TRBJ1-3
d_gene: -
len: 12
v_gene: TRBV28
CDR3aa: CASGGTGNTIYF
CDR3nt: TGTGCCAGTGGGGGCACGGGAAACACCATATATTTT

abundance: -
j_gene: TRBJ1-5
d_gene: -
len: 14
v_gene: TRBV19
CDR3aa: CASSMRHNNQPQHF
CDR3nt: TGTGCCAGTAGTATGAGACATAACAATCAGCCCCAGCATTTT

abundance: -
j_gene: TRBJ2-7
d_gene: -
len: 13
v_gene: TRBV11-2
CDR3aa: CASSLGQTYEQYF
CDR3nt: TGTGCCAGCAGCTTAGGACAGACCTACGAGCAGTACTTC